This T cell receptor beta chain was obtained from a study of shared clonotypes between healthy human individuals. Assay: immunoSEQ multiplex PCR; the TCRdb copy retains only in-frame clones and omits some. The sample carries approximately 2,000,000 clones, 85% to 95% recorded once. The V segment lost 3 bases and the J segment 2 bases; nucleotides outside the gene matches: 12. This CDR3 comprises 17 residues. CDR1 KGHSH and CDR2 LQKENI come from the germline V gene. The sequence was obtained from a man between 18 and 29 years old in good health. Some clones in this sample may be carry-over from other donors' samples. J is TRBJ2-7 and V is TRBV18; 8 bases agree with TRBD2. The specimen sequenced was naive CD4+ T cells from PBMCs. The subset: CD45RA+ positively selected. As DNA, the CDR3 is TGTGCCAGCTCACCGGGACTAGGAAGCGGGACCACCTACGAGCAGTACTTC. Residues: CASSPGLGSGTTYEQYF. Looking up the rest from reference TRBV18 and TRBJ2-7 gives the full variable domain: NAGVMQNPRHLVRRRGQEARLRCSPMKGHSHVYWYRQLPEEGLKFMVYLQKENIIDESGMPKERFSAEFPKEGPSILRIQQVVRGDSAAYFCASSPGLGSGTTYEQYFGPGTRLTVT.